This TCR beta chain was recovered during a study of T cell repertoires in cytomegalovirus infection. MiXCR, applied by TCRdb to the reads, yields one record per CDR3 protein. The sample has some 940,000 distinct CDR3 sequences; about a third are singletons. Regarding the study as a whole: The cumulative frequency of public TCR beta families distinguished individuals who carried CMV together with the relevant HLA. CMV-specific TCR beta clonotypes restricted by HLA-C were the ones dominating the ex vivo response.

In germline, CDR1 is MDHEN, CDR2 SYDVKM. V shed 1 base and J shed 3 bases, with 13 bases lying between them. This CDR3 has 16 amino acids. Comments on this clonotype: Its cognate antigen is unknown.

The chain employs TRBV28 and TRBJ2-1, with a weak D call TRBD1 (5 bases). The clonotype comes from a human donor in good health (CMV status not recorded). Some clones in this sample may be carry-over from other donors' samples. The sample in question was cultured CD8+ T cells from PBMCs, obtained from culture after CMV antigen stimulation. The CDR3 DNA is TGTGCCAGCAGTTTATCCGCAGGGCAGGACTACAATGAGCAGTTCTTC. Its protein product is CASSLSAGQDYNEQFF.